This TCR beta chain was documented in a study of blood T cell repertoires in COVID-19. Across the study: COVID-19 samples collected from the United States, Italy and Spain covered acute and convalescent phases.

This clone was detected a few times. In the authors' methods: Quantification of nucleated cells was approximated via reference gene primer amplification. The data were produced by immunoSEQ multiplex PCR, yet TCRdb's version contains in-frame clones alone and is incomplete. V, J and clone size are those of that table, while D and trimming were read from the DNA. The sample shows fewer than 300,000 clones, approximately 88% of them seen only once. The germline gives CDR1 MNHEY, CDR2 SVGAGI. Trimming cost V 7 bases and J 4 bases; bases outside gene matches: 10. The CDR3 has 15 residues. The source of this sequence is a human donor with COVID-19, enrolled during active disease. The donor label of this sample is uncertain. Material: peripheral blood. This chain uses TRBV6-5 with TRBJ2-7; 10 nucleotides match TRBD2. CDR3 sequence (DNA): TGTGCCAGCACCCCCCCTAGCGGGAGTCGGTACGAGCAGTACTTC. Encoded protein: CASTPPSGSRYEQYF.